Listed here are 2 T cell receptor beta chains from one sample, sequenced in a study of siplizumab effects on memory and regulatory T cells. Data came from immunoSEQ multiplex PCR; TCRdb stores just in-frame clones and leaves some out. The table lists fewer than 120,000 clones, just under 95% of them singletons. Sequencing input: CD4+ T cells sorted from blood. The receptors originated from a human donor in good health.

The CDR3 loop reads CASSLMGLAGYNEQFF. In DNA, the CDR3 is TGTGCCAGCAGCTTAATGGGACTAGCGGGATACAATGAGCAGTTCTTC. The V gene is TRBV7-3, the J gene TRBJ2-1; 13 bases are shared with TRBD2. The CDR3 extends over 16 amino acids. Trimming at V came to 1 base and at J to 4 bases, leaving 1 base not matched to a gene. Germline CDR1 SGHTA, CDR2 FQGTGA.

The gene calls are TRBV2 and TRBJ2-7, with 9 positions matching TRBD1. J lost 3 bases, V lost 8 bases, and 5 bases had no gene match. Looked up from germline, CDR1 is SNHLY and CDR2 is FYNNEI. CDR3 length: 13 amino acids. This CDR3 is CASGRDRDYEQYF. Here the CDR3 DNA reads TGTGCCAGCGGGAGGGACAGGGACTACGAGCAGTACTTC.